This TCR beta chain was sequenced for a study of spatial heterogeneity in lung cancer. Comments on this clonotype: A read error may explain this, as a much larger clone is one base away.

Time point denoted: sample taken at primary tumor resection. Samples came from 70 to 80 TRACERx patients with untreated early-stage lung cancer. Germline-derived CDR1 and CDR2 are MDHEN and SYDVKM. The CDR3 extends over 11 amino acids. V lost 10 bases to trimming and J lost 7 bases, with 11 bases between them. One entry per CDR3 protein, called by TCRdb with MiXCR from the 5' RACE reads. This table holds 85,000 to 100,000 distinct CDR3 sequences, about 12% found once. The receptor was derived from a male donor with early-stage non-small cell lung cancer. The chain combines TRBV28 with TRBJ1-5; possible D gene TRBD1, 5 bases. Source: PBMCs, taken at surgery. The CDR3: CANSKGQPQHF. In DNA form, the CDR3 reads TGTGCCAACAGCAAGGGGCAGCCCCAGCATTTT.